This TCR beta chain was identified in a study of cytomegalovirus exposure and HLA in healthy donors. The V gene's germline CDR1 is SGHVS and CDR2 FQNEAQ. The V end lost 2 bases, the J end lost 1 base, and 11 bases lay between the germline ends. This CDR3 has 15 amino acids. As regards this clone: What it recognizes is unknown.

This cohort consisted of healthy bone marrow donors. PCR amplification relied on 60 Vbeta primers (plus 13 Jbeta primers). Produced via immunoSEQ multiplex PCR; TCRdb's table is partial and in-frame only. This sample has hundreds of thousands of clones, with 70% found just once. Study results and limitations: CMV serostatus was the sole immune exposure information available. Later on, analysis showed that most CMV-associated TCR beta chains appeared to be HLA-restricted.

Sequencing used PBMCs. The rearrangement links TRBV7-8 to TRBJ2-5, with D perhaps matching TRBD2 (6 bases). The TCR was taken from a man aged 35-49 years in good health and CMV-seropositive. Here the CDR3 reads CASSLMAGTQETQYF. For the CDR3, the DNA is TGTGCCAGCAGCTTAATGGCGGGGACCCAAGAGACCCAGTACTTC.